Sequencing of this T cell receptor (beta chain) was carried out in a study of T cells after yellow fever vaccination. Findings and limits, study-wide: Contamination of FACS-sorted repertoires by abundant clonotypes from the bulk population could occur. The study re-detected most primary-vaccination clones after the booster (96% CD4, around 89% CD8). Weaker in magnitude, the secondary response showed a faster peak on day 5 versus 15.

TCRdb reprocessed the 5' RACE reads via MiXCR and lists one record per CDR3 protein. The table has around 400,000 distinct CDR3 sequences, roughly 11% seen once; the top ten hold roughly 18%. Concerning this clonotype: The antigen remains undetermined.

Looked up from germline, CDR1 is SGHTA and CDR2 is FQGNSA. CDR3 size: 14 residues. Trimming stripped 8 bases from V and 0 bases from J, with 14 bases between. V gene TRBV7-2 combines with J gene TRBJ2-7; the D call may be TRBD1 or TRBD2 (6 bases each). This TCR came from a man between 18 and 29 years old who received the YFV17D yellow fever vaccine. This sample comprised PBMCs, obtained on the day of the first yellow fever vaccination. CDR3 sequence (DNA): TGTGCCAGCCGCGAAGGGGGGAGCTCCTACGAGCAGTACTTC. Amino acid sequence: CASREGGSSYEQYF. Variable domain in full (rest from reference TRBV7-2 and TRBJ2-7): GAGVSQSPSNKVTEKGKDVELRCDPISGHTALYWYRQSLGQGLEFLIYFQGNSAPDKSGLPSDRFSAERTGGSVSTLTIQRTQQEDSAVYLCASREGGSSYEQYFGPGTRLTVT.